This T cell receptor beta chain was sequenced in a study of cytomegalovirus exposure and HLA in healthy donors. Broader study findings: Most TCR sequences were uncommon, yet certain public TCRs appeared in many donors. With high specificity and sensitivity, the classifier reportedly diagnosed cytomegalovirus status. Association of under 20,000 TCR beta sequences with HLA alleles was found at 0.05 false discovery rate in a later analysis.

About this clone itself: What it binds is unknown.

V lost 4 bases, J lost 2 bases, and 9 bases lay in between. The length of the CDR3 is 13 residues. Germline CDR1 reads SGHRS; CDR2 reads YFSETQ. In the PCR, 60 Vbeta and 13 Jbeta primers were used. Study processing details: In a later analysis, of tens of millions of unique beta chains, around 9.9 million appeared in at least two donors. Profiling relied on immunoSEQ multiplex PCR, and the TCRdb table lists in-frame clones only, not all of them. V and J calls and clone size come straight from that table; D and trimming were deduced from the DNA. The table includes over 150,000 clones, 80% detected once.

This receptor was identified in a woman in her thirties or forties in good health and CMV-seropositive. The chain employs TRBV5-1 and TRBJ1-1; TRBD1 is a possible D gene (5 bases). Sequences were obtained from PBMCs. This CDR3 is CASSIGHNTEAFF. The CDR3 DNA reads TGCGCCAGCAGCATTGGACATAACACTGAAGCTTTCTTT.